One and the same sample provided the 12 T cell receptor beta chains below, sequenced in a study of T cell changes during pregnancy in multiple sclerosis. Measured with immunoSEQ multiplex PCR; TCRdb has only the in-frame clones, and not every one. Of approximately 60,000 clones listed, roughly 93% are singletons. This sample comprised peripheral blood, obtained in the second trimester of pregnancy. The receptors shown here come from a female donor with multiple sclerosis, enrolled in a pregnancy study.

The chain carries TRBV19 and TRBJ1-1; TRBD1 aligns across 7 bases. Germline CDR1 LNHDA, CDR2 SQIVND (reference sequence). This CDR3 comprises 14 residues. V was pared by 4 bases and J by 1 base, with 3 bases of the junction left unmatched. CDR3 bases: TGTGCCAGTAGTAAAAGACAGGGGAACACTGAAGCTTTCTTT. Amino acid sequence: CASSKRQGNTEAFF.

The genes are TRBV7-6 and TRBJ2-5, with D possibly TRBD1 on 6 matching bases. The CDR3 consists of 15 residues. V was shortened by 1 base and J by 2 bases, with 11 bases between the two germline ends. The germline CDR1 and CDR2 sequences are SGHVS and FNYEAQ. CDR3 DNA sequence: TGTGCCAGCAGCTTAGGGACAGATACGCAAGAGACCCAGTACTTC. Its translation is CASSLGTDTQETQYF. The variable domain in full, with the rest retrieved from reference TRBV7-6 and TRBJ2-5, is GAGVSQSPRYKVTKRGQDVALRCDPISGHVSLYWYRQALGQGPEFLTYFNYEAQQDKSGLPNDRFSAERPEGSISTLTIQRTEQRDSAMYRCASSLGTDTQETQYFGPGTRLLVL.

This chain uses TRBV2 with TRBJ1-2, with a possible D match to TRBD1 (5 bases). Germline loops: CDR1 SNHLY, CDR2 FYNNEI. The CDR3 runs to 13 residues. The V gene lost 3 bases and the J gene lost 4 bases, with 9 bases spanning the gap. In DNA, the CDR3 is TGTGCCAGCAGTGATAGGGGACTCTATGGCTACACCTTC. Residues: CASSDRGLYGYTF.

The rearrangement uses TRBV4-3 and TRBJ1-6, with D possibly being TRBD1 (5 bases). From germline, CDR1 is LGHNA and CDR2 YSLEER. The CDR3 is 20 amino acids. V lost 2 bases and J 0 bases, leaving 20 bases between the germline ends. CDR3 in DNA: TGCGCCAGCAGCCAACTTTTGGGATTGGGGGGGGGCTCCTATAATTCACCCCTCCACTTT. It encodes CASSQLLGLGGGSYNSPLHF.

The CDR3 here is CASSPRTATDTQYF. The CDR3 region has the DNA TGTGCCAGCTCACCAAGGACAGCCACAGATACGCAGTATTTT. The gene calls are TRBV18 and TRBJ2-3, with TRBD1 as a possible D gene (6 bases). Germline lookup yields CDR1 KGHSH and CDR2 LQKENI. The CDR3 sequence is 14 residues long. With 2 bases removed from V and 2 bases from J, the gap between germline ends came to 8 bases.

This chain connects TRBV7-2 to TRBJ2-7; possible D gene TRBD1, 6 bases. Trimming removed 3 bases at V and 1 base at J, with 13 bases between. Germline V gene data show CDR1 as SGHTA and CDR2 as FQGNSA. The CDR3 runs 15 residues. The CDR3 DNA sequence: TGTGCCAGCAGCTTCCCAAACAGGGTTTCCTACGAGCAGTACTTC. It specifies CASSFPNRVSYEQYF.

The CDR3 DNA follows: TGTGCCTGGAGTGCCACAGGGCTTAACACTGAAGCTTTCTTT. It specifies CAWSATGLNTEAFF. The rearrangement joins TRBV30 to TRBJ1-1; D is perhaps TRBD1 (6 bases). CDR3 length: 14 residues. Germline CDR1 and CDR2: GTSNPN and SVGIG (reference sequence). Trimming pared 1 base from V and 2 bases from J, leaving 11 bases between.

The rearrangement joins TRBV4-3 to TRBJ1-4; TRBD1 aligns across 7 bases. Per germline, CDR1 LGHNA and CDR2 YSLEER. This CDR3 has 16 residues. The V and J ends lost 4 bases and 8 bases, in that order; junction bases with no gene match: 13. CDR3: CASSRKTGPSGEKLFF. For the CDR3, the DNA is TGCGCCAGCAGCCGAAAGACAGGGCCTTCAGGCGAAAAACTGTTTTTT.

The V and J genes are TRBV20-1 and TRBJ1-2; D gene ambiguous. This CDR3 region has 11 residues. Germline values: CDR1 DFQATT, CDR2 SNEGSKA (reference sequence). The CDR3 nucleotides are TGCGGAGTGGCACATTCCTATGGCTACACCTTC. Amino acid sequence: CGVAHSYGYTF.

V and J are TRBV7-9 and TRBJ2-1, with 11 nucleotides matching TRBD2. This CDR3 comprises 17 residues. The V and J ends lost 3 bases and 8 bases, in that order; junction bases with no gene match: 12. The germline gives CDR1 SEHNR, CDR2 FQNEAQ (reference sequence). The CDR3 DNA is TGTGCCAGCAGCTTGGGCCTAGCGGGGGGCCCAAGAGATGAGCAGTTCTTC. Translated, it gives CASSLGLAGGPRDEQFF. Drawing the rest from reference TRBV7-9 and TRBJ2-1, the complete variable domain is DTGVSQNPRHKITKRGQNVTFRCDPISEHNRLYWYRQTLGQGPEFLTYFQNEAQLEKSRLLSDRFSAERPKGSFSTLEIQRTEQGDSAMYLCASSLGLAGGPRDEQFFGPGTRLTVL.

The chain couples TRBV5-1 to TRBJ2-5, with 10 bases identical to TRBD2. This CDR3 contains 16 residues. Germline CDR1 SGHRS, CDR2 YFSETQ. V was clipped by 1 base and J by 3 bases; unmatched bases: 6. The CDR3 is CASSLQPSGGEETQYF. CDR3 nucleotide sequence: TGCGCCAGCAGCTTGCAACCTAGCGGGGGAGAAGAGACCCAGTACTTC.

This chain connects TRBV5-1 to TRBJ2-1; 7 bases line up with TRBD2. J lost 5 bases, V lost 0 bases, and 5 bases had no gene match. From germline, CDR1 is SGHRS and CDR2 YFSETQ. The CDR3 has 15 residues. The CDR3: CASSLVAGVNNEQFF. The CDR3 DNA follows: TGCGCCAGCAGCTTGGTGGCGGGGGTGAACAATGAGCAGTTCTTC.